The clone carrying this TCR beta chain was observed many times. TCRdb itself ran the RT-PCR reads through MiXCR, one entry per CDR3 protein. Counted here are about 680,000 distinct CDR3 sequences, 12% to 15% occurring once; the ten biggest clones make up 3.6%. CDR1 and CDR2 from the germline V gene are SGHVS and FQNEAQ. The CDR3 sequence is 16 residues long. With 0 bases removed from V and 0 bases from J, the gap between germline ends came to 10 bases. The rearrangement joins TRBV7-8 to TRBJ2-3; no clear D gene. The receptor was derived from a female donor in good health, serving as a healthy control. Sequencing input: memory CD4+ T cells from blood. The CDR3 is CASSLALSSSTDTQYF. The CDR3 DNA sequence: TGTGCCAGCAGCTTAGCGTTATCGTCTAGCACAGATACGCAGTATTTT.